The 22 T cell receptor beta chains in this list originate from one sample, sequenced in a study of T cells after yellow fever vaccination. TCRdb redid the calling of the 5' RACE reads with MiXCR, one entry per CDR3 protein. Among hundreds of thousands of distinct CDR3 sequences listed, 12% were seen once. The specimen was PBMCs, collected on the day of the yellow fever booster vaccination. Every receptor here comes from a man aged 25 to 40 who received the YFV17D yellow fever vaccine.

This clonotype showed up just a few times. The chain is built from TRBV7-2 and TRBJ2-5; tentative D call: TRBD2 (5 bases). CDR3 size: 14 residues. Germline V gene sequence: CDR1 SGHTA, CDR2 FQGNSA. Deletions cut 5 bases from V and 5 bases from J, with 15 bases between. Here the CDR3 reads CASSTRGGAETQYF. The CDR3 DNA is TGTGCCAGCAGCACCCGTGGAGGTGCGGAGACCCAGTACTTC.

This clonotype was counted many times. The CDR3 reads CATSRDRDYEQYF. The CDR3 DNA reads TGTGCCACCAGCAGGGACAGGGACTACGAGCAGTACTTC. V usage is TRBV15 and J usage is TRBJ2-7, with 8 positions matching TRBD1. V shed 3 bases, J shed 3 bases, and the junction held 1 base outside the gene matches. The CDR3 totals 13 residues. The V gene's germline CDR1 is LNHNV and CDR2 YYDKDF (reference sequence). The full variable domain, its missing parts supplied by reference TRBV15 and TRBJ2-7, is DAMVIQNPRYQVTQFGKPVTLSCSQTLNHNVMYWYQQKSSQAPKLLFHYYDKDFNNEADTPDNFQSRRPNTSFCFLDIRSPGLGDTAMYLCATSRDRDYEQYFGPGTRLTVT.

The rearrangement links TRBV24-1 to TRBJ2-7, with 10 bases fitting TRBD1. CDR3 length: 17 residues. V shed 9 bases, J shed 5 bases, and the junction held 18 bases outside the gene matches. Germline V gene sequence: CDR1 KGHDR, CDR2 SFDVKD. CDR3 sequence reads: CATSAGRSGTGADEQYF. CDR3 nucleotide sequence: TGTGCCACCTCGGCGGGGCGCTCCGGGACAGGGGCCGACGAGCAGTACTTC.

This clonotype was seen only a few times. The V call is TRBV7-9, the J call TRBJ2-3, with D unclear. Trimming stripped 5 bases from V and 11 bases from J, with 14 bases between. The CDR3 is 12 amino acids. CDR1 and CDR2 (germline): SEHNR, FQNEAQ (reference sequence). This CDR3 is CASSPEISGQYF. CDR3 bases: TGTGCCAGCAGCCCTGAGATTTCGGGGCAGTATTTT.

V and J are TRBV5-5 and TRBJ2-1, with TRBD1 matching over 9 bases. CDR1 and CDR2 (germline): SGHKS, YYEKEE (reference sequence). The J segment lost 2 bases and the V segment lost 3 bases, leaving 3 bases of the junction unmatched. The CDR3 extends over 15 amino acids. CDR3 coding DNA: TGTGCCAGCAGCTCCCGGGACAGGGCCTACAATGAGCAGTTCTTC. As protein: CASSSRDRAYNEQFF.

This clonotype was recorded a few times. The genes are TRBV30 and TRBJ2-7; D is uncertain. Per the germline V gene, CDR1 is GTSNPN and CDR2 is SVGIG (reference sequence). Trimming took off 4 bases at V and 3 bases at J, with 16 bases between the two ends. This CDR3 region has 14 residues. The CDR3 spells CAWTLGSLGYEQYF. CDR3 DNA: TGTGCCTGGACCTTAGGGTCATTAGGCTACGAGCAGTACTTC. The full variable domain, with the rest looked up from reference TRBV30 and TRBJ2-7, is SQTIHQWPATLVQPVGSPLSLECTVEGTSNPNLYWYRQAAGRGLQLLFYSVGIGQISSEVPQNLSASRPQDRQFILSSKKLLLSDSGFYLCAWTLGSLGYEQYFGPGTRLTVT.

The rearrangement links TRBV6-5 to TRBJ1-5; a possible D gene is TRBD1 (5 bases). V was trimmed by 0 bases and J by 7 bases, leaving 10 bases between them. The V gene's germline CDR1 is MNHEY and CDR2 SVGAGI. This CDR3 has 14 amino acids. For the CDR3, the DNA is TGTGCCAGCAGTTACTCGGCAGGGTTGCAGCCCCAGCATTTT. Its translation: CASSYSAGLQPQHF.

This clonotype occurred many times. The CDR3 DNA reads TGTGCCAGCAGCTTAGATGAAGGCAGGGGGTCGGAGACCCAGTACTTC. Translation: CASSLDEGRGSETQYF. The V gene is TRBV11-2, the J gene TRBJ2-5; 7 nucleotides agree with TRBD1. The CDR3 extends over 16 amino acids. Germline CDR1 reads SGHAT; CDR2 reads FQNNGV. The junction had 9 bases not matched to a gene; V was cut back by 0 bases and J by 5 bases.

In DNA, the CDR3 is TGCGCCAGCAGCTACAGGGACAGCCGGTACGAGCAGTACTTC. Its translation is CASSYRDSRYEQYF. V usage is TRBV5-1 and J usage is TRBJ2-7; 7 nucleotides line up with TRBD1. V trimming: 3 bases; J trimming: 4 bases; junction bases outside the gene matches: 7. Germline lookup yields CDR1 SGHRS and CDR2 YFSETQ. CDR3 length: 14 amino acids.

The gene calls are TRBV20-1 and TRBJ2-2; D unclear. CDR3 length: 15 amino acids. The germline gives CDR1 DFQATT, CDR2 SNEGSKA (reference sequence). The V end lost 6 bases, the J end lost 4 bases, and 18 bases lay between the germline ends. This chain's CDR3 is CSAPPVDPATGELFF. CDR3 in DNA: TGCAGTGCCCCCCCCGTGGACCCCGCCACCGGGGAGCTGTTTTTT.

This clonotype came up many times. In nucleotides, the CDR3 is TGCAGTGCTGGAACTAGCCCACCTAACTACAATGAGCAGTTCTTC. It encodes CSAGTSPPNYNEQFF. The chain has TRBV20-1 and TRBJ2-1, with a tentative D call TRBD2 (6 bases). This CDR3 comprises 15 residues. V lost 5 bases and J lost 3, with 17 bases in between. Germline-derived CDR1 and CDR2 are DFQATT and SNEGSKA (reference sequence).

Here the CDR3 reads CSAPSGTSGGYNEQFF. DNA of the CDR3: TGCAGTGCGCCGAGTGGGACTAGCGGAGGGTACAATGAGCAGTTCTTC. The V call is TRBV20-1, the J call TRBJ2-1; 11 bases map to TRBD2. CDR3 length: 16 amino acids. The V gene's germline CDR1 is DFQATT and CDR2 SNEGSKA (reference sequence). Trimming cost V 6 bases and J 4 bases; bases outside gene matches: 11.

This chain connects TRBV2 to TRBJ2-1; no definite D call. The CDR3 extends over 13 amino acids. The germline gives CDR1 SNHLY, CDR2 FYNNEI. Trimming pared 5 bases from V and 7 bases from J, leaving 12 bases between. In nucleotides, the CDR3 is TGTGCCAGCAGTTCTTTACCCGAAAATGAGCAGTTCTTC. Amino acid sequence: CASSSLPENEQFF.

This clonotype has just a few counts. V is TRBV6-6 and J is TRBJ1-1; TRBD1 aligns across 8 bases. Germline CDR1 reads MNHNY; CDR2 reads SVGAGI (reference sequence). The CDR3 is 13 residues long. The junction had 6 bases not matched to a gene; V was cut back by 7 bases and J by 5 bases. The CDR3 DNA sequence: TGTGCCAGCATCAACACAGGGGGGACTGAAGCTTTCTTT. It specifies CASINTGGTEAFF.

This clonotype was detected a few times. The V gene is TRBV7-9, the J gene TRBJ2-1, with 9 bases fitting TRBD2. Germline V gene sequence: CDR1 SEHNR, CDR2 FQNEAQ (reference sequence). The V and J ends lost 4 bases and 3 bases, in that order; junction bases with no gene match: 7. This CDR3 is built from 16 residues. DNA of the CDR3: TGTGCCAGCAGCTCCCCAGCGGGAGGTTACTACAATGAGCAGTTCTTC. It is translated as CASSSPAGGYYNEQFF.

In this sample, this clonotype turned up a few times. The CDR3 DNA reads as TGTGCCAGCAGTTTGGGACCAACAAGGGAGCTGTTTTTT. Residues: CASSLGPTRELFF. The chain has TRBV27 and TRBJ2-2; the D call may be TRBD1 or TRBD2 (5 bases each). The CDR3 sequence is 13 residues long. Germline lookup yields CDR1 MNHEY and CDR2 SMNVEV (reference sequence). V was shortened by 3 bases and J by 9 bases, with 11 bases between the two germline ends.

This clonotype came up a few times. The chain employs TRBV4-3 and TRBJ1-4, with D uncertain. Trimming stripped 1 base from V and 8 bases from J, with 17 bases between. This CDR3 has 16 amino acids. Germline loops: CDR1 LGHNA, CDR2 YSLEER. DNA for the CDR3: TGCGCCAGCAGCCAAGTTCCGGAAAGGGTGCGGGAAAAACTGTTTTTT. It translates to CASSQVPERVREKLFF.

The chain carries TRBV27 and TRBJ2-5; tentative D call: TRBD1 (6 bases). Germline V gives CDR1 MNHEY, CDR2 SMNVEV (reference sequence). V was clipped by 4 bases and J by 4 bases, with 13 bases between them. The CDR3 runs to 14 residues. The CDR3, as DNA: TGTGCCAGCAGTTCCATACAGGGTCCAGAGACCCAGTACTTC. As protein: CASSSIQGPETQYF.

This clonotype was recorded a few times. The chain joins TRBV11-1 to TRBJ2-7; 14 nucleotides align to TRBD2. Germline V gene data show CDR1 as SGHAT and CDR2 as FQDESV (reference sequence). The trim removed 4 bases at V and 4 bases at J, leaving 12 bases unmatched. The CDR3 spans 18 residues. The DNA of the CDR3 is TGTGCCAGCAGCTCACCTCCGGGACTAGCGGGAGTCGGATACGAGCAGTACTTC. It specifies CASSSPPGLAGVGYEQYF.

This rearrangement joins TRBV11-1 to TRBJ1-1; D might be TRBD1 (5 bases). The germline V gene encodes CDR1 SGHAT and CDR2 FQDESV (reference sequence). The CDR3 is 18 amino acids. The V and J ends lost 5 bases and 1 base respectively, with 23 bases between them. The CDR3 DNA reads TGTGCCAGCAGCCCCCCGCCGTTGGGGCGGGTTGGGAACACTGAAGCTTTCTTT. The encoded protein is CASSPPPLGRVGNTEAFF.

The rearrangement uses TRBV6-5 and TRBJ2-7; possible D gene TRBD2, 6 bases. Germline CDR1 and CDR2: MNHEY and SVGAGI. Trimming removed 0 bases at V and 6 bases at J, with 15 bases between. The length of the CDR3 is 15 residues. CDR3 in amino acids: CASSYSGEALGEQYF. The CDR3 DNA follows: TGTGCCAGCAGTTACTCGGGGGAGGCCCTCGGCGAGCAGTACTTC.

This clonotype was seen only a few times. This chain uses TRBV20-1 with TRBJ2-7; 8 bases are a match to TRBD2. V gave up 5 bases and J gave up 1 base; unmatched junction bases: 7. The CDR3 covers 14 residues. Germline assignment: CDR1 DFQATT and CDR2 SNEGSKA (reference sequence). CDR3 nucleotides: TGCAGTGCTCCCCCAGCGGGAGTGTCCTACGAGCAGTACTTC. This translates into CSAPPAGVSYEQYF.